One sample yielded the 14 T cell receptor beta chains listed below, sequenced in a study of blood T cell repertoires in COVID-19. Sequencing used immunoSEQ multiplex PCR; TCRdb keeps in-frame clones, though not all of them. The data contain some 170,000 clones, roughly 81% of them singletons. The specimen sequenced was peripheral blood. These receptors all come from a middle-aged woman with COVID-19, enrolled during active disease.

This chain connects TRBV24-1 to TRBJ2-3; D is undetermined. V lost 3 bases and J 7 bases, leaving 4 bases between the germline ends. Germline CDR1 KGHDR, CDR2 SFDVKD. The CDR3 loop spans 11 amino acids. CDR3 residues: CATSDPYTQYF. The CDR3 nucleotides read TGTGCCACCAGTGATCCGTATACGCAGTATTTT.

V is TRBV10-3 and J is TRBJ2-3, with D unclear. V gave up 7 bases and J gave up 2 bases, with 10 bases separating them. Per the germline V gene, CDR1 is ENHRY and CDR2 is SYGVKD. The CDR3 totals 13 residues. CDR3 in DNA: TGTGCCATCAAAAGTGGAGACACAGATACGCAGTATTTT. It specifies CAIKSGDTDTQYF.

The J gene is TRBJ2-5, the V gene TRBV19; TRBD1 matches at 11 bases. The CDR3 is 16 residues long. V was clipped by 3 bases and J by 5 bases; unmatched bases: 8. From germline, CDR1 is LNHDA and CDR2 SQIVND (reference sequence). CDR3 sequence reads: CASSMAGTGGKETQYF. The CDR3 DNA reads as TGTGCCAGTAGTATGGCCGGGACAGGGGGAAAGGAGACCCAGTACTTC.

This rearrangement joins TRBV11-3 to TRBJ2-5; 9 bases line up with TRBD2. The length of the CDR3 is 13 residues. CDR1 is SGHNT, CDR2 YENEEA, per germline. J gave up 5 bases and V 5 bases, and 3 bases lay outside the gene matches. In nucleotides, the CDR3 is TGTGCCAGCAGCCCCGGACTAGCGGAGACCCAGTACTTC. This gives the protein CASSPGLAETQYF. The complete variable domain, with remaining parts taken from reference TRBV11-3 and TRBJ2-5, reads EAGVVQSPRYKIIEKKQPVAFWCNPISGHNTLYWYLQNLGQGPELLIRYENEEAVDDSQLPKDRFSAERLKGVDSTLKIQPAELGDSAVYLCASSPGLAETQYFGPGTRLLVL.

The genes are TRBV2 and TRBJ2-5; 9 nucleotides line up with TRBD1. This CDR3 region has 14 residues. Germline V CDR1 and CDR2: SNHLY, FYNNEI. V gave up 6 bases and J gave up 3 bases; unmatched junction bases: 5. CDR3 protein: CASSWTGVKETQYF. In DNA form, the CDR3 reads TGTGCCAGCAGCTGGACAGGGGTGAAAGAGACCCAGTACTTC.

This chain joins TRBV2 and TRBJ1-6; D might be TRBD1 (5 bases). The CDR3 is 14 residues long. The V and J ends lost 9 bases and 6 bases respectively, with 15 bases between them. Germline-derived CDR1 and CDR2 are SNHLY and FYNNEI. In DNA, the CDR3 is TGTGCCAGGGGCCAGGGCTTTCCTAATTCACCCCTCCACTTT. Translation gives CARGQGFPNSPLHF.

This chain connects TRBV5-4 to TRBJ1-1, with a weak D call TRBD1 (6 bases). The CDR3 is made up of 13 amino acids. V was shortened by 3 bases and J by 1 base, with 7 bases between the two germline ends. CDR1 and CDR2 from the germline V gene are SGHNT and YYREEE (reference sequence). CDR3 in DNA: TGTGCCAGCAGCTCGGGACAGAACACTGAAGCTTTCTTT. It specifies CASSSGQNTEAFF.

The V and J genes are TRBV7-6 and TRBJ1-3; D gene ambiguous. CDR3 length: 17 residues. The V end lost 2 bases, the J end lost 0 bases, and 14 bases lay between the germline ends. The germline V gene has CDR1 SGHVS and CDR2 FNYEAQ. The DNA for the CDR3 is TGTGCCAGCAGCTTATATTTAGGGAGTAGCTCTGGAAACACCATATATTTT. This translates into CASSLYLGSSSGNTIYF.

This clone was detected only once. The chain couples TRBV5-5 to TRBJ2-7; 7 bases map to TRBD1. V lost 4 bases and J lost 3; bases outside the gene matches: 10. CDR1 and CDR2 from the germline V gene are SGHKS and YYEKEE (reference sequence). The CDR3 runs 15 residues. The CDR3 spells CASSMRQGQLYEQYF. In nucleotides, the CDR3 is TGTGCCAGCAGCATGAGACAGGGTCAGCTCTACGAGCAGTACTTC.

The sample holds a few counts of this clone. The same CDR3 also results from other DNA sequences found in this sample. The V call is TRBV30, the J call TRBJ1-4, with 9 bases fitting TRBD1. In germline, CDR1 is GTSNPN, CDR2 SVGIG (reference sequence). The CDR3 contains 14 residues. After removal of 2 bases from V and 5 bases from J, the junction contained 3 bases not matched to a gene. CDR3 nucleotides: TGTGCCTGGAGTACAGGGGGCGTAAATGAAAAACTGTTTTTT. Protein sequence: CAWSTGGVNEKLFF.

This clone appeared a single time. The chain links TRBV6-5 to TRBJ1-2, with 7 bases matching TRBD1. V lost 6 bases to trimming and J lost 6 bases; unmatched junction nucleotides: 4. The CDR3 is 12 amino acids. Germline V CDR1 and CDR2: MNHEY, SVGAGI. The CDR3 sequence is CASRTGKDGYTF. Written as DNA, the CDR3 is TGTGCCAGCAGGACAGGGAAAGATGGCTACACCTTC.

The V call is TRBV5-6, the J call TRBJ2-5; D is possibly TRBD2 (6 bases). The CDR3 has 14 amino acids. Trimming removed 6 bases from V and 3 bases from J, with 15 bases in between. Germline loops: CDR1 SGHDT, CDR2 YYEEEE. The CDR3 DNA reads as TGTGCCAGCACCGCCGGGACTCAGGAAGAGACCCAGTACTTC. Translation: CASTAGTQEETQYF.

V and J are TRBV25-1 and TRBJ2-3, with D possibly TRBD1 on 5 matching bases. Germline CDR1 MGHDK, CDR2 SYGVNS. Trimming removed 2 bases at V and 8 bases at J, with 20 bases between. The CDR3 contains 16 residues. CDR3 in amino acids: CASSEAGRANSGTQYF. Here the CDR3 DNA reads TGTGCCAGCAGTGAAGCTGGCAGGGCGAATTCGGGTACGCAGTATTTT.

This clone turned up a few times. CDR3 nucleotide sequence: TGCGCCAGCAGCGCCGCGGCGTCCGGACAGGGACGCAATGAGCAGTTCTTC. This encodes CASSAAASGQGRNEQFF. The gene calls are TRBV5-1 and TRBJ2-1; 8 bases fit TRBD1. The V and J ends lost 4 bases and 6 bases, in that order; junction bases with no gene match: 15. This CDR3 is built from 17 residues. Germline CDR1 and CDR2: SGHRS and YFSETQ. The full variable domain, with the rest looked up from reference TRBV5-1 and TRBJ2-1, is KAGVTQTPRYLIKTRGQQVTLSCSPISGHRSVSWYQQTPGQGLQFLFEYFSETQRNKGNFPGRFSGRQFSNSRSEMNVSTLELGDSALYLCASSAAASGQGRNEQFFGPGTRLTVL.